Listed below are T cell receptor beta chains from one sample, sequenced in a study of beta chain features in type 1 diabetes. Sequencing used immunoSEQ multiplex PCR; TCRdb keeps in-frame clones, though not all of them. In the table there are roughly 500,000 clones, about 32% of which are singletons. Input material: naive CD4+ T cells from blood. These receptors all come from a man aged 18 to 35 in good health. The CDR3 runs from the conserved cysteine through the conserved F or W. The D gene is left open where the match is weak. Clone size is shown for a subset of rows, as once, few, many or a class of expanded clone.

few	NA	TRBV20-1	TRBJ2-7	CSGAQSYEQYF	TGCAGTGGGGCACAATCCTACGAGCAGTACTTC
NA	NA	TRBV7-9	TRBJ2-3	CASSPLQDTQYF	TGTGCCAGCAGCCCTCTTCAAGATACGCAGTATTTT
NA	NA	TRBV27	TRBJ2-6	CASSWDTTGANVLTF	TGTGCCAGCAGTTGGGACACTACTGGGGCCAACGTCCTGACTTTC
NA	NA	TRBV30	TRBJ2-1	CAWSRGRDEQFF	TGTGCCTGGAGTAGGGGTAGGGATGAGCAGTTCTTC
few	NA	TRBV15	TRBJ1-2	CATSDRGSHGYTF	TGTGCCACCAGCGATAGGGGTTCGCATGGCTACACCTTC
NA	NA	TRBV6-6	TRBJ2-7	CASSYVWYEQYF	TGTGCCAGCAGTTACGTGTGGTACGAGCAGTACTTC
NA	NA	TRBV18	TRBJ2-5	CASSPPSIQETQYF	TGTGCCAGCTCGCCCCCGAGCATACAAGAGACCCAGTACTTC
NA	NA	TRBV18	TRBJ2-6	CASSPTGSGANVLTF	TGTGCCAGCTCACCAACCGGGTCTGGGGCCAACGTCCTGACTTTC
NA	NA	TRBV11-2	TRBJ2-5	CASSLRPSSEETQYF	TGTGCCAGCAGCTTGAGGCCGTCCTCGGAGGAGACCCAGTACTTC
NA	NA	TRBV7-9	TRBJ2-1	CASSLGQGWDEQFF	TGTGCCAGCAGCTTAGGACAAGGGTGGGATGAGCAGTTCTTC
NA	TRBD1	TRBV28	TRBJ2-7	CASRYSGTGGEQYF	TGTGCCAGCAGATACTCCGGGACAGGGGGCGAGCAGTACTTC
few	TRBD1	TRBV5-1	TRBJ2-7	CASSSDRALSYEQYF	TGCGCCAGCAGTTCGGACAGGGCCCTATCCTACGAGCAGTACTTC
NA	NA	TRBV14	TRBJ2-7	CASSPNFGPYEQYF	TGTGCCAGCAGCCCTAACTTCGGCCCATACGAGCAGTACTTC
NA	TRBD1	TRBV13	TRBJ1-1	CASSFSWDRENTEAFF	TGTGCCAGCAGCTTTAGTTGGGACAGGGAGAACACTGAAGCTTTCTTT
few	TRBD1	TRBV29-1	TRBJ1-2	CSVVVDRVDGYTF	TGCAGCGTTGTTGTCGACAGGGTGGATGGCTACACCTTC
NA	NA	TRBV6-6	TRBJ2-4	CASSYSASLSIQYF	TGTGCCAGCAGTTACTCAGCTAGCTTAAGCATTCAGTACTTC
NA	NA	TRBV30	TRBJ1-3	CAWSVRSSGNTIYF	TGTGCCTGGAGTGTAAGGAGCTCTGGAAACACCATATATTTT
NA	NA	TRBV5-4	TRBJ2-3	CASSLMSRGITDTQYF	TGTGCCAGCAGCTTGATGTCCCGGGGGATCACAGATACGCAGTATTTT
few	TRBD1	TRBV30	TRBJ2-1	CAWSSDRVIINEQFF	TGTGCCTGGAGTTCCGACAGGGTGATTATCAATGAGCAGTTCTTC
NA	NA	TRBV10-3	TRBJ2-5	CAGKSPTEVETQYF	TGTGCCGGAAAGAGTCCGACCGAGGTGGAGACCCAGTACTTC
NA	NA	TRBV30	TRBJ2-7	CAWRQISEQYF	TGTGCCTGGAGACAAATCAGCGAGCAGTACTTC
few	NA	TRBV5-1	TRBJ2-7	CASSLPAGSDEQYF	TGCGCCAGCAGCCTCCCGGCAGGGTCGGACGAGCAGTACTTC
NA	TRBD2	TRBV5-1	TRBJ2-3	CASSVLAEFDTQYF	TGCGCCAGCAGCGTTCTAGCGGAGTTCGATACGCAGTATTTT
few	TRBD1	TRBV30	TRBJ1-1	CAWSVDRVIEAFF	TGTGCCTGGAGTGTCGACAGGGTGATTGAAGCTTTCTTT
NA	TRBD1	TRBV29-1	TRBJ1-2	CSVGTTGANYGYTF	TGCAGCGTCGGCACGACAGGGGCTAACTATGGCTACACCTTC
NA	NA	TRBV30	TRBJ1-1	CAWRRPGMNTEAFF	TGTGCCTGGAGAAGGCCAGGGATGAACACTGAAGCTTTCTTT